This TCR beta chain was captured by sequencing in a study of cytomegalovirus exposure and HLA in healthy donors. This table comes from immunoSEQ multiplex PCR, and its TCRdb copy is limited to in-frame clones, with some not included. In the table there are some 150,000 clones, around 90% of which are singletons. The trim removed 4 bases at V and 5 bases at J, leaving 9 bases unmatched. The CDR3 runs to 15 residues. The germline V gene encodes CDR1 SGHDN and CDR2 FVKESK. With respect to this clone: What it binds is unknown.

Study conclusions and caveats: According to the study, 180 or so TCR beta chains were cytomegalovirus-associated. For most TCR sequences rarity was the rule, although some public TCRs occurred in many donors.

Sequencing used PBMCs. V usage is TRBV14 and J usage is TRBJ1-2; TRBD1 aligns across 8 bases. The sequence came from a woman aged 18-29 years in good health and CMV-seropositive. For the CDR3, the DNA is TGTGCCAGCAGCCTCAAGGACAGGGTAAGGTATGGCTACACCTTC. This sequence encodes CASSLKDRVRYGYTF.